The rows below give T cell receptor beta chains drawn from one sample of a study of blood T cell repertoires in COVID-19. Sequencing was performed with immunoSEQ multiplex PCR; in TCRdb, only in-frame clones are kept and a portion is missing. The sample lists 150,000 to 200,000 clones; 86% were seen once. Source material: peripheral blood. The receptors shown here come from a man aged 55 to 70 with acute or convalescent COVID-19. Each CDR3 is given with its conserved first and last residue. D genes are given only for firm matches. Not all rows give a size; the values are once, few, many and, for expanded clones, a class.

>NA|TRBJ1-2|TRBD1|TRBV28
CASQGAYGYTF
TGTGCCAGCCAGGGGGCCTATGGCTACACCTTC
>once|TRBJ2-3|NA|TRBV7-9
CASSFTATGSTDTQYF
TGTGCCAGCAGCTTTACTGCGACAGGTAGCACAGATACGCAGTATTTT
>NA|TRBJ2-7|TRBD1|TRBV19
CASSPGTDLTYEQYF
TGTGCCAGTAGCCCCGGGACAGACCTAACCTACGAGCAGTACTTC
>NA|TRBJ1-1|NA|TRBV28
CASNPAGRGNTEAFF
TGTGCCAGCAACCCGGCGGGCAGGGGGAACACTGAAGCTTTCTTT
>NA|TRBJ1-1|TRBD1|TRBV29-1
CSALQGAGEAFF
TGCAGCGCTCTACAGGGGGCTGGTGAAGCTTTCTTT
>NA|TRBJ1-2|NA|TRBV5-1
CASSLEANTGGYTF
TGCGCCAGCAGCTTGGAGGCCAACACGGGGGGCTACACCTTC
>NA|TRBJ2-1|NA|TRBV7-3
CASSPDWVSSYNEQFF
TGTGCCAGCAGCCCCGACTGGGTAAGCTCCTACAATGAGCAGTTCTTC
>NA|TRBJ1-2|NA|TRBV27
CASRAVGGNGGYTF
TGTGCCAGCAGGGCGGTAGGGGGAAACGGGGGCTACACCTTC
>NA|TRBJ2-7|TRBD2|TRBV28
CASTSGGVSYEQYF
TGTGCCAGCACCTCCGGGGGGGTGTCCTACGAGCAGTACTTC
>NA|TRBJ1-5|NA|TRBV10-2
CASNRGFSNQPQHF
TGCGCCAGCAATAGGGGATTCAGCAATCAGCCCCAGCATTTT
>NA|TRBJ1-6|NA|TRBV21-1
CASRRQGFGNNSPLHF
TGTGCCAGCAGAAGACAGGGTTTCGGGAATAATTCACCCCTCCACTTT
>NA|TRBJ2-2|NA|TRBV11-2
CASSLTTGVTGELFF
TGTGCCAGCAGCTTAACGACCGGGGTCACCGGGGAGCTGTTTTTT
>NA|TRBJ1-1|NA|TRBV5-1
CASRPQLNTEAFF
TGCGCCAGCAGGCCGCAGTTGAACACTGAAGCTTTCTTT
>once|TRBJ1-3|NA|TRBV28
CASSLLSPDTIYF
TGTGCCAGCAGTTTATTATCGCCGGACACCATATATTTT
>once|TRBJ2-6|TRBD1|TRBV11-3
CASSLPEGDRVSGANVLTF
TGTGCCAGCAGCTTACCCGAAGGGGACAGGGTATCGGGGGCCAACGTCCTGACTTTC
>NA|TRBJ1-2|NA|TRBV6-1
CASSEGGGYGYTF
TGTGCCAGCAGTGAGGGGGGGGGCTATGGCTACACCTTC
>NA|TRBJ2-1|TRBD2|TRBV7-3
CASSLRTSGSYNEQFF
TGTGCCAGCAGCCTCAGGACTAGCGGCTCCTACAATGAGCAGTTCTTC
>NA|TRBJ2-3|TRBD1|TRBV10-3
CAISAGTENSDTQYF
TGTGCCATCAGCGCCGGGACAGAAAATTCAGATACGCAGTATTTT
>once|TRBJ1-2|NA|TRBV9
CASSVGSGYGYTF
TGTGCCAGCAGCGTAGGATCGGGTTATGGCTACACCTTC
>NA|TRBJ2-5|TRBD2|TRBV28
CASSHFSGRGDGETQYF
TGTGCCAGCAGTCACTTTAGCGGGAGGGGCGATGGAGAGACCCAGTACTTC
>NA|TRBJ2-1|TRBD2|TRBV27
CASSSTSGSYNEQFF
TGTGCCAGCAGTTCCACTAGCGGCTCCTACAATGAGCAGTTCTTC
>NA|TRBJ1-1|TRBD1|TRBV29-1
CSVSTGMNTEAFF
TGCAGCGTTTCGACAGGGATGAACACTGAAGCTTTCTTT
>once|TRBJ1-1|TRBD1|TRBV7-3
CASSSTGGDTEAFF
TGTGCCAGCAGCTCGACAGGGGGGGACACTGAAGCTTTCTTT
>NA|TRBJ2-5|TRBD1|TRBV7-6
CASSQGQGAWETQYF
TGTGCCAGCAGCCAAGGACAGGGGGCCTGGGAGACCCAGTACTTC
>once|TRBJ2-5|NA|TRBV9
CASSVGQNKETQYF
TGTGCCAGCAGCGTAGGGCAGAATAAAGAGACCCAGTACTTC
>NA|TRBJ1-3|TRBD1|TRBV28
CASSWTGTGNTIYF
TGTGCCAGCAGCTGGACAGGGACTGGAAACACCATATATTTT
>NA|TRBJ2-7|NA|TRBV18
CASSPTKGIGHEQYF
TGTGCCAGCTCACCTACGAAGGGGATCGGGCACGAGCAGTACTTC
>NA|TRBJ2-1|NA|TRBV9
CASSVGGSTRNEQFF
TGTGCCAGCAGCGTTGGGGGGTCTACGAGGAATGAGCAGTTCTTC
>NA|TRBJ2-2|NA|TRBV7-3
CASSPARLNTGELFF
TGTGCCAGCAGCCCGGCGAGGCTTAACACCGGGGAGCTGTTTTTT
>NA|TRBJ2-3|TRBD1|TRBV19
CASSSRQGTQYF
TGTGCCAGTAGTAGCCGACAGGGGACGCAGTATTTT
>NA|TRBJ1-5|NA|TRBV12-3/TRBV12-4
CASSFEGQPQHF
TGTGCCAGCAGTTTCGAGGGACAGCCCCAGCATTTT
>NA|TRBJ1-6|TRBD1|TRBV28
CASTDRGLSYNSPLHF
TGTGCCAGCACCGACAGGGGCCTCTCCTATAATTCACCCCTCCACTTT
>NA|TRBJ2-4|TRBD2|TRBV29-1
CSVEKRGSDIQYF
TGCAGCGTTGAAAAGCGCGGGAGTGACATTCAGTACTTC
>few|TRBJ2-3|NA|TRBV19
CASSIDLLAYRTQYF
TGTGCCAGTAGTATAGATCTACTAGCTTATCGAACGCAGTATTTT
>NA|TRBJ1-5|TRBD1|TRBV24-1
CATSRTGQPQHF
TGTGCCACCAGTAGGACAGGACAGCCCCAGCATTTT
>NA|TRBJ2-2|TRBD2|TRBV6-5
CASILAGGTGELFF
TGTGCCAGCATCTTAGCGGGAGGCACCGGGGAGCTGTTTTTT
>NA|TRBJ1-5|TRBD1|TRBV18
CASSPQGDQPQHF
TGTGCCAGCTCACCGCAGGGGGATCAGCCCCAGCATTTT
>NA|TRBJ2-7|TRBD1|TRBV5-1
CASSLQGASYEQYF
TGCGCCAGCAGCCTACAGGGGGCCTCCTACGAGCAGTACTTC
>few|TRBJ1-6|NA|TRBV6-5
CASSYPIGGDNSPLHF
TGTGCCAGCAGTTACCCGATAGGGGGAGATAATTCACCCCTCCACTTT
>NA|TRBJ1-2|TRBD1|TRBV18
CASSPGTGEDGYTF
TGTGCCAGCTCACCAGGGACAGGGGAGGATGGCTACACCTTC
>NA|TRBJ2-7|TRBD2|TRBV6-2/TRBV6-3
CASSFRTSGNSYEQYF
TGTGCCAGCAGTTTTCGGACTAGCGGGAACTCCTACGAGCAGTACTTC
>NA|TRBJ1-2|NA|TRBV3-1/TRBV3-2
CASSQRRQALGGYTF
TGTGCCAGCAGCCAGCGCCGACAGGCACTAGGGGGCTACACCTTC
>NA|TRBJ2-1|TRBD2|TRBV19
CASSKGPTSGGHMGNEQFF
TGTGCCAGTAGTAAGGGACCGACTAGCGGGGGTCATATGGGCAATGAGCAGTTCTTC
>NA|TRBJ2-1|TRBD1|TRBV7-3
CASSPGQGAFDEQFF
TGTGCCAGCAGCCCAGGACAGGGGGCTTTCGATGAGCAGTTCTTC
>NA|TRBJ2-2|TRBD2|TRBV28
CASSPPRSGSGTGELFF
TGTGCCAGCAGTCCCCCCAGGAGCGGGAGCGGCACCGGGGAGCTGTTTTTT
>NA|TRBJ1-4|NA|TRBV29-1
CSVAPFGRGTNEKLFF
TGCAGCGTGGCCCCATTCGGGCGGGGAACTAATGAAAAACTGTTTTTT
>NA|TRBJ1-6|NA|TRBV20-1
CSASQGQKNSPLHF
TGCAGTGCTAGTCAAGGACAGAAGAATTCACCCCTCCACTTT
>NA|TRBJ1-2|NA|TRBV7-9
CASSLGAGLGYGYTF
TGTGCCAGCAGCTTAGGGGCAGGCCTTGGTTATGGCTACACCTTC
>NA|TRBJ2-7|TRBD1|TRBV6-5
CASSYDRVYEQYF
TGTGCCAGCAGTTACGACAGGGTCTACGAGCAGTACTTC
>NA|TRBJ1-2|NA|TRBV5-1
CASSGGQGRYGYTF
TGCGCCAGCAGCGGAGGACAAGGGAGGTATGGCTACACCTTC
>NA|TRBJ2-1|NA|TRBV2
CASSAQPSSYNEQFF
TGTGCCAGCAGTGCCCAACCGAGCTCCTACAATGAGCAGTTCTTC
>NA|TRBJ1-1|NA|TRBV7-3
CASSREPSSTEAFF
TGTGCCAGCAGCCGGGAGCCCTCCTCGACTGAAGCTTTCTTT
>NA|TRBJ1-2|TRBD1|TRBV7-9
CASSPRTGGGYTF
TGTGCCAGCAGCCCCAGGACAGGGGGAGGCTACACCTTC